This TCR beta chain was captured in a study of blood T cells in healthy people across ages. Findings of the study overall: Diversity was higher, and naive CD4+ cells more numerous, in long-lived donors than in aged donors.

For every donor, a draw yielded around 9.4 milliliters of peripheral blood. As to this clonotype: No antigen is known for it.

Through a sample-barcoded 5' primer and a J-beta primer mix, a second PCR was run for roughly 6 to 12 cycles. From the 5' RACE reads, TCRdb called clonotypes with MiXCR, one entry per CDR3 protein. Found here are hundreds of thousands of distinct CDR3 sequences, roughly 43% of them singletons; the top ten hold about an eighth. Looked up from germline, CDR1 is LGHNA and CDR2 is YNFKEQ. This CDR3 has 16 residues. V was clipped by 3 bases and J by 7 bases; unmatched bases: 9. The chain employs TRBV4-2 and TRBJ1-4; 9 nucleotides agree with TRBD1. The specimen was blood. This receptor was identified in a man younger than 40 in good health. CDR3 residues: CASSQGTGTGPEKLFF. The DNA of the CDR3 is TGTGCCAGCAGCCAGGGGACCGGGACAGGGCCTGAAAAACTGTTTTTT.